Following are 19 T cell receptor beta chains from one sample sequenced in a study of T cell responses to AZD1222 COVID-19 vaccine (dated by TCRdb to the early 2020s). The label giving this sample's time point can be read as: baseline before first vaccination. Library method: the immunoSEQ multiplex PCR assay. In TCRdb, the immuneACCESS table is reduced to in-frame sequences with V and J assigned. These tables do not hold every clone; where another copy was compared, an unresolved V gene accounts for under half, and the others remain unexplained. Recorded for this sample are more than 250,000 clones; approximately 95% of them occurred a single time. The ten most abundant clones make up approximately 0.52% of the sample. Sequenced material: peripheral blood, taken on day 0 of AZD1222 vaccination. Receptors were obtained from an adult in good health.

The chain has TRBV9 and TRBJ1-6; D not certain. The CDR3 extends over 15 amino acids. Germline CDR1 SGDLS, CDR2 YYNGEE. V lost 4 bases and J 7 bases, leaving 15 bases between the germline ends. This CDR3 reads CASSPGPGGNSPLHF. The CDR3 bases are TGTGCCAGCAGCCCGGGCCCAGGAGGGAATTCACCCCTCCACTTT.

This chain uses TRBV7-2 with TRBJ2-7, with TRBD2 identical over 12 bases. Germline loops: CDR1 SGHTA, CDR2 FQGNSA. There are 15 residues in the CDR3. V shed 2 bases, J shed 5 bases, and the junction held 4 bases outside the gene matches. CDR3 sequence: CASSLTTSGSHEQYF. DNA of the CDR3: TGTGCCAGCAGCTTAACGACTAGCGGGAGCCACGAGCAGTACTTC. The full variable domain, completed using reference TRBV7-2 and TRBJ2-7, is GAGVSQSPSNKVTEKGKDVELRCDPISGHTALYWYRQSLGQGLEFLIYFQGNSAPDKSGLPSDRFSAERTGGSVSTLTIQRTQQEDSAVYLCASSLTTSGSHEQYFGPGTRLTVT.

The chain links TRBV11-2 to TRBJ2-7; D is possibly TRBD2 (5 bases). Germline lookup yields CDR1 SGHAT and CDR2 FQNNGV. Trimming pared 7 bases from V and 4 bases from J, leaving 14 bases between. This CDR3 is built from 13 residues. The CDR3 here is CASTRRGTYEQYF. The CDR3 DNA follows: TGTGCCAGCACCCGACGGGGAACATACGAGCAGTACTTC. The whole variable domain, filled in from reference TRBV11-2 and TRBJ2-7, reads EAGVAQSPRYKIIEKRQSVAFWCNPISGHATLYWYQQILGQGPKLLIQFQNNGVVDDSQLPKDRFSAERLKGVDSTLKIQPAKLEDSAVYLCASTRRGTYEQYFGPGTRLTVT.

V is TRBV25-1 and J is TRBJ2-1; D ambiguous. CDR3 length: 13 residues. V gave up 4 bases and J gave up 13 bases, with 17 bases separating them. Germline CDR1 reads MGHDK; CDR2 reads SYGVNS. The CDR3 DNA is TGTGCCAGCAGTGTAGGGTCCTTACCGCTCCAGTTCTTC. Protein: CASSVGSLPLQFF.

CDR3 sequence reads: CASSFRQEIQGTQYF. In nucleotides, the CDR3 is TGTGCCAGCAGTTTCAGACAGGAGATACAGGGTACGCAGTATTTT. V is TRBV28 and J is TRBJ2-3; TRBD1 might be the D (6 bases). V was clipped by 3 bases and J by 8 bases, with 18 bases between them. Germline V gene data show CDR1 as MDHEN and CDR2 as SYDVKM. The CDR3 has 15 amino acids.

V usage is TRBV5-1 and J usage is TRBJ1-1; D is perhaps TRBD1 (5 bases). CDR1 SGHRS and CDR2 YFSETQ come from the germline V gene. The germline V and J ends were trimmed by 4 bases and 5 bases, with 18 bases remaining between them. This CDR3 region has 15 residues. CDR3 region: CASSPEAGYLTEAFF. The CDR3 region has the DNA TGCGCCAGCAGCCCGGAGGCAGGGTATCTGACTGAAGCTTTCTTT.

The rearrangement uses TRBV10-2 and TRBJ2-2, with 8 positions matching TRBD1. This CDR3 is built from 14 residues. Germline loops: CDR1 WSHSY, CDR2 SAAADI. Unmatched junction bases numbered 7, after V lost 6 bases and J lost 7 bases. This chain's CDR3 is CASRAAGQVGELFF. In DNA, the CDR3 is TGCGCCAGCAGAGCTGCGGGACAGGTCGGGGAGCTGTTTTTT.

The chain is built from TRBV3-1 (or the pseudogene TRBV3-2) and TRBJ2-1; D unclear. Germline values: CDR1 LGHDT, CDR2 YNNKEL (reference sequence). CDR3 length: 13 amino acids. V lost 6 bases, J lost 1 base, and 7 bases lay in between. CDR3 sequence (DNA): TGTGCCAGCAGTCCCGGATCCTACAATGAGCAGTTCTTC. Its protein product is CASSPGSYNEQFF.

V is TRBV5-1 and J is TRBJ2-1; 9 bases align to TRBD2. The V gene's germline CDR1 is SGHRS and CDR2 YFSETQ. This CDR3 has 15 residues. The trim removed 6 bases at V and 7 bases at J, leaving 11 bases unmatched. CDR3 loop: CASNPIAGVGNEQFF. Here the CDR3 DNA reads TGCGCCAGCAACCCTATAGCGGGAGTTGGGAATGAGCAGTTCTTC.

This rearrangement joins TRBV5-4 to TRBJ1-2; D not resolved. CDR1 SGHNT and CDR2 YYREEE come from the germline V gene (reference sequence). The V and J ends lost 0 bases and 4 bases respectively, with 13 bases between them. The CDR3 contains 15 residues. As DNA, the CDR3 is TGTGCCAGCAGCTTGGTACCCGACATTTCCTATGGCTACACCTTC. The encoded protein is CASSLVPDISYGYTF.

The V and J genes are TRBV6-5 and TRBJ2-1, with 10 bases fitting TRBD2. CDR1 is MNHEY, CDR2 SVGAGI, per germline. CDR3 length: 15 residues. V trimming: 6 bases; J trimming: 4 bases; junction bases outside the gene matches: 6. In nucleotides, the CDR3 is TGTGCCAGCAGCTTCACTAGCGGGGTATACAATGAGCAGTTCTTC. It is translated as CASSFTSGVYNEQFF.

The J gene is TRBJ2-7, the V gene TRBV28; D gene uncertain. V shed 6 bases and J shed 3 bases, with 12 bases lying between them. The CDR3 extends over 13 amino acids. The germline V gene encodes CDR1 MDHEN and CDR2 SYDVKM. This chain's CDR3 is CASSLLSLYEQYF. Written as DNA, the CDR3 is TGTGCCAGCAGCCTCCTCAGTCTCTACGAGCAGTACTTC.

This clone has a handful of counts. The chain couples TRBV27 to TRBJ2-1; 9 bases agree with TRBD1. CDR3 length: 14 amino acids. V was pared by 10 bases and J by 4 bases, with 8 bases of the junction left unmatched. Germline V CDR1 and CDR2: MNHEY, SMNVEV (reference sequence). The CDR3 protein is CATGGTGIYNEQFF. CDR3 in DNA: TGTGCCACTGGGGGGACAGGGATATACAATGAGCAGTTCTTC.

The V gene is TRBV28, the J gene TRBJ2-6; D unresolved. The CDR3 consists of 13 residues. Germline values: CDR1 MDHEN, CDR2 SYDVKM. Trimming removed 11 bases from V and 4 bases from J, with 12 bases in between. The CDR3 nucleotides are TGTGCCTGCCGGGTGCCCGGGGCCAACGTCCTGACTTTC. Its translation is CACRVPGANVLTF. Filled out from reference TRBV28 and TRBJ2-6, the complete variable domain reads DVKVTQSSRYLVKRTGEKVFLECVQDMDHENMFWYRQDPGLGLRLIYFSYDVKMKEKGDIPEGYSVSREKKERFSLILESASTNQTSMYLCACRVPGANVLTFGAGSRLTVL.

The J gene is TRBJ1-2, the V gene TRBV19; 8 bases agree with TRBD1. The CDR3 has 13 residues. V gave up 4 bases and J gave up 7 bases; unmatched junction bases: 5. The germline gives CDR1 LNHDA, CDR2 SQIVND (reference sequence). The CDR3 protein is CASSTDRDTGYTF. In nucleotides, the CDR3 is TGTGCCAGTAGTACGGACAGGGATACTGGCTACACCTTC. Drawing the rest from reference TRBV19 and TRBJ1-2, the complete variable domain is DGGITQSPKYLFRKEGQNVTLSCEQNLNHDAMYWYRQDPGQGLRLIYYSQIVNDFQKGDIAEGYSVSREKKESFPLTVTSAQKNPTAFYLCASSTDRDTGYTFGSGTRLTVV.

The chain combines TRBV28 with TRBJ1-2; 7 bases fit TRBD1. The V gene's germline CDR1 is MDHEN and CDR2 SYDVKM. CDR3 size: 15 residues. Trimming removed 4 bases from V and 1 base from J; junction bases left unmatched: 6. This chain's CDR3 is CASSSSDRFNYGYTF. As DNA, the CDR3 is TGTGCCAGCAGTTCCTCGGACAGGTTTAACTATGGCTACACCTTC.

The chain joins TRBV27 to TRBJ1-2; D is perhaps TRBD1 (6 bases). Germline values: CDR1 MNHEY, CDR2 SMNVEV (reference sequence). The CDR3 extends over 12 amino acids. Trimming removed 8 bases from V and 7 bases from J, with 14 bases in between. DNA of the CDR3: TGTGCCAGCCAACAGGGAGGAGGTGGCTACACCTTC. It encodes CASQQGGGGYTF.

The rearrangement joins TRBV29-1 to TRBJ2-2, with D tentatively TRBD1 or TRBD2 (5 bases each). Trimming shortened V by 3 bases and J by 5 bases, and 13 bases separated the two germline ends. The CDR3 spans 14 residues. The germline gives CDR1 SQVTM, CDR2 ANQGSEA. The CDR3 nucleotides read TGCAGCGTTGATATGGGGTGGGGGACCGGGGAGCTGTTTTTT. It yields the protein CSVDMGWGTGELFF.

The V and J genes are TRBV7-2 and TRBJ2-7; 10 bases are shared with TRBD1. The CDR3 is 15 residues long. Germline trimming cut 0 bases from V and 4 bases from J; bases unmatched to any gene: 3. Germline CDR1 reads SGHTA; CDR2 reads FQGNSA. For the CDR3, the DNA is TGTGCCAGCAGCTTAGCGGGACAGGGGAAGTACGAGCAGTACTTC. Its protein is CASSLAGQGKYEQYF.